This T cell receptor beta chain was observed in a study of vaccination and CD4 T cells after COVID-19. Study summary: The cells were exposed to overlapping spike peptides originating from SARS-CoV-2, HCoV-NL63, HCoV-OC43 and HCoV-229E for stimulation.

As regards this clonotype: Its matching antigen is unknown.

Treatment here: approximately 11-day PBMC culture with coronavirus spike peptide pools or control peptides (ViraFEST assay). Dates of positive PCR ran from March to December 2020, before US Alpha, Beta and Delta variants. Notes on the study in general: Looking at convalescent patients, a median approximately 86% of reactive clones were present only post-vaccination.

Once obtained from cultured CD4+ T cells, the DNA was sequenced using the Oncomine TCR Beta short-read assay. Genomic DNA was taken out of cultured CD4+ T cells by extraction. Each CDR3 protein gets one entry after TCRdb re-called the PCR reads with MiXCR. The sample shows around 10,000 distinct CDR3 sequences, roughly 37% of them seen only once. Sequenced input: CD4+ T cells from blood, cultured in vitro. The clonotype was recovered from a human donor who had recovered from COVID-19.

The CDR3 nucleotides are TGTGCCAGCAGCTTACAGGGAGGCCTCTCTTCAGGCTACACCTTC. Its protein product is CASSLQGGLSSGYTF. The genes are TRBV7-8 and TRBJ1-2, with a possible D match to TRBD1 (5 bases). From germline, CDR1 is SGHVS and CDR2 FQNEAQ. The CDR3 has 15 amino acids. Trimming took 2 bases from V and 8 from J, leaving 18 bases between them.